This TCR beta chain was obtained from a study of shared clonotypes between healthy human individuals. Trimming left V 5 bases short and J 2 bases short, with 16 bases between. The CDR3 is 15 residues long. CDR1 and CDR2 (germline): SGHRS, YFSETQ. TCRdb keeps only in-frame clones here, not all; method: immunoSEQ multiplex PCR. The table lists a few million clones, more than 80% of them singletons. Material: naive CD4+ T cells from PBMCs. The subset here: CD45RA+ positively selected. This TCR derives from a man between 18 and 35 years old in good health. Some clones in this sample may be carry-over from other donors' samples. V and J are TRBV5-1 and TRBJ1-1; D may be TRBD1 (5 bases). The CDR3, as DNA: TGCGCCAGCAGACCGGGGGACCTCATCAACACTGAAGCTTTCTTT. This sequence encodes CASRPGDLINTEAFF.